This entry concerns a single TCR beta chain. The specificity of this receptor is unknown. No much larger clonotype is one base removed from it; base qualities were not supplied. This specimen comes from a study of cytomegalovirus exposure and HLA in healthy donors (TCRdb year 2017). About the study as a whole: An earlier analysis of more than 550 of the donors reported 250 to 300 Gb of sequence data and 117 million unique TCR beta sequences obtained from 180 million or so T cells. In addition to the first cohort of 666 subjects, a separate validation cohort of 130 or so different subjects was used. Genome-wide SNP genotypes for about 55% of the roughly 670 donors were used in a later genetic analysis, which treated that subset as a discovery cohort. An early release that covered 500 to 800 HLA-typed donors contained approximately 300 gigabases of sequencing data and tens of millions of unique TCR sequences. The T cell repertoires of some 700 subjects were profiled by immunosequencing and related to cytomegalovirus serostatus. The aim of the study was to test whether cataloging public T cell receptors could identify signatures of past pathogen exposure. Rather than using new phenotypic data, the later analysis identified candidate immune exposures from TCR beta sequences and from how often those sequences occurred across donors. To decide whether each TCR beta V gene segment behaved as functional or pseudogenic, an earlier analysis of approximately 600 of the donors relied on high-throughput TCR beta sequencing. All discovery cohort repertoires had been generated on a single sequencing platform. HLA typing covered class I and class II loci at four-digit resolution. To study patterns of TCR occurrence, a later analysis re-analyzed previously published TCR beta repertoires from around 700 donors and added high-resolution HLA genotyping. The study combined high-throughput TCR immunosequencing, statistical association of individual TCRs with disease status, and machine learning to predict cytomegalovirus infection status. Among the roughly 390 genotyped donors, 75% to 90% belonged to the genetic ancestry cluster associated with self-reported Caucasian donors. On average, over 200,000 unique TCR beta nucleotide sequences were sequenced per donor among 350 to 400 genotyped donors of the cohort, with roughly 19% of those sequences being non-productive. Typing coverage differed by locus: A, B, C, DRB1 and DQB1 were typed in roughly 620-640 donors, DQA1 in about 550, DPA1 in around 600, and DPB1 in approximately 450. Alongside the repertoire data, information on donor age, sex, ethnicity and CMV serostatus was compiled. Because of strong linkage in the cohort, a handful of DR-DQ haplotypes were treated as single units for association and clustering. Overall results and qualifications from the work: Because counts were too low, roughly 18 rarely observed V segments, including chromosome 9 orphons, were left out of the earlier analysis of approximately 500 of the donors. Three of the identified cytomegalovirus-associated TCR beta chains were confirmed in vitro to be specific for cytomegalovirus antigens. A further reported finding was that TCR beta sequences accurately predicted the HLA-A and HLA-B alleles for most subjects in the first cohort. A later genetic analysis reported fewer N-insertions in productive TCRs among donors in an Asian-associated ancestry cluster than the roughly 700-donor mean. In a later analysis, TCR association rates were found to vary across HLA loci, with the most associated TCRs seen for DRB1 alleles and the fewest for HLA-C alleles. V-gene and J-gene trimming of TCR beta chains was associated with a missense DCLRE1C variant in a later genetic analysis, and the association was replicated in an independent cohort. Only TCR beta chains were sequenced in this cohort, and the absence of alpha or paired-chain data limited detectable features. Presence/absence analyses assumed roughly uniform sequencing depth across donors, an assumption that may not hold. According to the authors, the approach could potentially be generalized to other disease states and immunological phenotypes. Strong co-occurrence of HLA alleles, especially DR and DQ, made assigning TCR associations to individual alleles difficult. An earlier analysis of approximately 600 of the donors showed that most TCR beta V segments appeared in productive rearrangements either about 87% or about 30% of the time, which broadly matched IMGT annotations. Because HLA typing was unavailable for some donors at each locus, only the typed subset was used in association tests. A cluster of highly shared sequence variants was judged likely to represent a technical artifact of the sequencing pipeline. Compared with equally common non-associated chains, HLA-associated TCR beta chains in a later analysis were more clonally expanded and had lower generation probabilities. Most TCR sequences were seen in very few donors, while some public TCRs were found in many individuals. The classifier was reported to diagnose cytomegalovirus status with high specificity and sensitivity in both the original and validation cohorts. Correlated functional status among segregating V segments might be attributable to linkage disequilibrium, but an unknown experimental factor could not be ruled out. Some IMGT-functional V segments, including TRBV6-2 and TRBV6-3, could not be told apart with the 87-base-pair reads, so those segments were excluded. Immune exposure information for the cohort was limited to CMV serostatus. In a later analysis, 16,951 TCR beta sequences were associated with specific HLA alleles at a false discovery rate of 0.05. According to a later analysis, most CMV-associated TCR beta chains appeared to be HLA-restricted, and the HLA associations seemed to be driven largely by CMV exposure. The study gave a list of some 150 TCR beta chains associated with cytomegalovirus. According to a later analysis, parvovirus B19, influenza, CMV and Epstein-Barr virus appeared linked to several top co-occurrence clusters.

Inclusive of the bounding cysteine and phenylalanine, the CDR3 is 14 residues long. The kept DNA is CDR3 alone, 42 bases in frame from the first base. Via the germline V gene, CDR1 is MGHDK and CDR2 SYGVNS. After removal of 1 base from V and 3 bases from J, the junction retains 1 base not matched to a gene. The cohort consisted of 600 or so healthy bone marrow donors. At the time of sampling, every cohort member was nominally healthy, though immune exposures that went unrecorded were likely present. The donor tested CMV seropositive and was one of the 289 seropositive cohort members. A peripheral blood sample was collected from each donor, and TCR beta sequencing was performed on peripheral blood mononuclear cells. The Qiagen DNeasy Blood Extraction Kit was used to extract genomic DNA from the blood cell samples. Library method: the immunoSEQ multiplex PCR assay. A mixture of 60 forward primers for TCR Vbeta segments and 13 reverse primers for TCR Jbeta segments was used in the multiplex PCR. The CDR3 region of rearranged TCR beta genes was amplified from genomic DNA with a multiplex PCR assay. The Illumina HiSeq System was used to sequence the amplified TCR beta libraries as 87-base-pair reads. Turning to the authors' computational methods: Across the roughly 670 repertoires, a later analysis counted 60 million to 90 million unique TCR beta chains, 8.5 million to 12 million of which were shared by at least two donors. To remove PCR and sequencing errors, raw reads were error-corrected and collapsed into unique sequences using a nearest-neighbor algorithm that merged closely related sequences. Alignment of CDR3 sequences to IMGT reference sequences was used to assign V, D and J gene segments. For a sequence to be retained, a match of at least six nucleotides to both a V gene segment and a J gene segment was required. Rearrangements were classified as productive when the CDR3 lacked stop codons and remained in frame with V and J, and all other rearrangements were classified as non-productive. CDR3 was defined according to IMGT convention as the region running from the second conserved V-encoded cysteine to the conserved J-encoded phenylalanine. The earlier analysis of about 530 of the donors excluded any sequence lacking an unambiguous match to a single V gene segment. An earlier analysis of 587 of the donors called V segments functional above 56.7% productive rearrangements and segregating when the between-donor standard deviation exceeded 5%. A statistical classification framework was developed to diagnose cytomegalovirus status using the catalog of TCR beta chain sequences. A later analysis assigned V and J genes by comparing TCR nucleotide sequences with IMGT/GENE-DB human TR gene sequences. Using the TCRdist pipeline, a later analysis assigned CDR3 sequences along with most-parsimonious VDJ recombination scenarios. In a later analysis, every TCR beta chain was defined by the combination of its CDR3 amino acid sequence and its V-gene family, and reads without a unique V-gene family were dropped. To address suspected cross-contamination and a sequencing artifact, a later analysis removed over 500 highly shared, low-generation-probability nucleotide sequences. For each public chain, a later analysis derived a clonal expansion index from normalized ranks of inferred template counts within each repertoire. In a later analysis, generation probabilities were computed using a VDJ recombination model fitted to out-of-frame rearrangements, and the results were checked against IGoR. In a later analysis, TCR-TCR, TCR-HLA and TCR-CMV co-occurrence was scored with hypergeometric tests, and a repertoire-size bias correction was applied to TCR pairs. False discovery rates were estimated in a later analysis by permuting HLA or CMV assignments 20 times. In a later analysis, co-occurring TCRs were grouped with DBSCAN, and TCRdist sequence similarity was added when clustering was performed within HLA-allele-positive subsets. For co-occurrence clustering, repertoires with fewer than 30,000 or more than 120,000 public chains were excluded, along with a handful of repertoires with anomalous nucleotide sharing. TCRdb stores this immuneACCESS table with in-frame sequences only. Part of the clones is absent; in the studies checked, under half of the shortfall reflects unresolved V genes, and no reason is known for the rest. The DNA was the basis for D and trimming; V, J and clone size are from that table. The sample yields about 76,000 clones; about 77% were counted once. The leading ten clones occupy 2.5% of the sample.

This TCR came from a male donor in good health and CMV-seropositive. The chain joins TRBV25-1 to TRBJ2-7; 9 nucleotides in the junction match TRBD1. Specimen: PBMCs. The CDR3 reads as follows: CASSEWTGVYEQYF. The DNA reads as follows: TGTGCCAGCAGTGAATGGACAGGGGTCTACGAGCAGTACTTC.